A selection of T cell receptor beta chains follows, all from one sample in a study of CD8 T cells in Susac syndrome. TCRdb recomputed calls from the immunoSEQ multiplex PCR reads with MiXCR, one row per CDR3 protein. The data contain 65,000 to 75,000 distinct CDR3 sequences, 85% to 95% of them singletons. Material for sequencing was CD8+ T cells from PBMCs. The receptors here all came from a human donor in good health. Both conserved end residues are part of each CDR3. D genes are given only for firm matches. Size tells how often a clone was seen (once, few, many) or the class of an expanded clone, and some rows leave it out.

J gene: TRBJ2-3
D gene: -
clone size: -
V gene: TRBV15
CDR3 protein: CATSRVGRADTQYF
CDR3 DNA: TGTGCCACCAGCAGAGTTGGCAGGGCAGATACGCAGTATTTT

J gene: TRBJ2-5
D gene: -
clone size: -
V gene: TRBV6-6
CDR3 protein: CASSYSGETQHF
CDR3 DNA: TGTGCCAGCAGTTACTCGGGCGAGACCCAGCACTTC

J gene: TRBJ2-3
D gene: TRBD2
clone size: -
V gene: TRBV30
CDR3 protein: CASGRGSGFSDTQYF
CDR3 DNA: TGTGCCTCCGGCCGGGGTAGCGGGTTCTCAGATACGCAGTATTTT

J gene: TRBJ2-7
D gene: -
clone size: -
V gene: TRBV5-6
CDR3 protein: CASSPGGRPYEQYF
CDR3 DNA: TGTGCCAGCAGCCCGGGGGGCAGGCCCTACGAGCAGTACTTC

J gene: TRBJ2-1
D gene: -
clone size: -
V gene: TRBV28
CDR3 protein: CASSHGTVNNEQFF
CDR3 DNA: TGTGCCAGCAGTCACGGGACGGTTAACAATGAGCAGTTCTTC

J gene: TRBJ2-2
D gene: -
clone size: -
V gene: TRBV20-1
CDR3 protein: CSASQGGHTGELFF
CDR3 DNA: TGCAGTGCTTCTCAAGGAGGCCACACCGGGGAGCTGTTTTTT

J gene: TRBJ2-7
D gene: TRBD2
clone size: -
V gene: TRBV5-4
CDR3 protein: CASSPEAGATYEQYF
CDR3 DNA: TGTGCCAGCAGCCCTGAAGCGGGGGCGACCTACGAGCAGTACTTC

J gene: TRBJ2-3
D gene: -
clone size: once
V gene: TRBV29-1
CDR3 protein: CSEGREGPGDTQYF
CDR3 DNA: TGCAGCGAAGGACGGGAAGGGCCCGGAGATACGCAGTATTTT

J gene: TRBJ2-5
D gene: -
clone size: -
V gene: TRBV29-1
CDR3 protein: CSVDLVDSQETQYF
CDR3 DNA: TGCAGCGTTGACCTCGTCGACAGCCAAGAGACCCAGTACTTC

J gene: TRBJ2-1
D gene: -
clone size: once
V gene: TRBV9
CDR3 protein: CASSAVSGNDNEQFF
CDR3 DNA: TGTGCCAGCAGCGCCGTCTCAGGGAACGACAATGAGCAGTTCTTC

J gene: TRBJ2-2
D gene: -
clone size: -
V gene: TRBV7-6
CDR3 protein: CASSLVVGLTGELFF
CDR3 DNA: TGTGCCAGCAGCTTAGTTGTGGGGCTCACCGGGGAGCTGTTTTTT

J gene: TRBJ1-2
D gene: -
clone size: -
V gene: TRBV6-6
CDR3 protein: CASLGVNYGYTF
CDR3 DNA: TGTGCCAGCTTGGGGGTGAACTATGGCTACACCTTC

J gene: TRBJ2-1
D gene: -
clone size: -
V gene: TRBV5-1
CDR3 protein: CASSPLYNEQFF
CDR3 DNA: TGCGCCAGCAGCCCTTTATACAATGAGCAGTTCTTC

J gene: TRBJ1-1
D gene: -
clone size: -
V gene: TRBV6-6
CDR3 protein: CASSYSPGAPTEAFF
CDR3 DNA: TGTGCCAGCAGTTACTCCCCGGGGGCGCCCACTGAAGCTTTCTTT

J gene: TRBJ1-1
D gene: -
clone size: -
V gene: TRBV4-1
CDR3 protein: CASSQGQALEAFF
CDR3 DNA: TGCGCCAGCAGCCAAGGACAGGCACTTGAAGCTTTCTTT

J gene: TRBJ2-3
D gene: -
clone size: -
V gene: TRBV7-2
CDR3 protein: CASSQVPRGDTDTQYF
CDR3 DNA: TGTGCCAGCAGCCAGGTCCCAAGGGGGGACACAGATACGCAGTATTTT

J gene: TRBJ1-6
D gene: -
clone size: -
V gene: TRBV15
CDR3 protein: CATSRANSPLHF
CDR3 DNA: TGTGCCACCAGCAGAGCCAATTCACCCCTCCACTTT

J gene: TRBJ2-1
D gene: TRBD2
clone size: -
V gene: TRBV27
CDR3 protein: CASSPAGDPYNEQFF
CDR3 DNA: TGTGCCAGCAGCCCAGCGGGGGACCCCTACAATGAGCAGTTCTTC

J gene: TRBJ2-1
D gene: -
clone size: -
V gene: TRBV7-9
CDR3 protein: CASSFFGAYNEQFF
CDR3 DNA: TGTGCCAGCAGCTTCTTCGGGGCATACAATGAGCAGTTCTTC

J gene: TRBJ1-2
D gene: -
clone size: -
V gene: TRBV2
CDR3 protein: CASSGETVANYGYTF
CDR3 DNA: TGTGCCAGCAGTGGCGAGACAGTTGCTAACTATGGCTACACCTTC

J gene: TRBJ2-7
D gene: -
clone size: -
V gene: TRBV29-1
CDR3 protein: CSVEPKDTYEQYF
CDR3 DNA: TGCAGCGTTGAACCCAAGGATACCTACGAGCAGTACTTC

J gene: TRBJ2-1
D gene: -
clone size: -
V gene: TRBV30
CDR3 protein: CAWSVLGEFQFF
CDR3 DNA: TGTGCCTGGAGTGTACTCGGAGAATTTCAGTTCTTC

J gene: TRBJ2-1
D gene: TRBD2
clone size: -
V gene: TRBV11-2
CDR3 protein: CASSLVSGGVPYNEQFF
CDR3 DNA: TGTGCCAGCAGCTTAGTCAGCGGGGGGGTTCCCTACAATGAGCAGTTCTTC

J gene: TRBJ1-4
D gene: -
clone size: -
V gene: TRBV27
CDR3 protein: CASSSTGRSNEKLFF
CDR3 DNA: TGTGCCAGCAGTTCCACAGGCCGCTCTAATGAAAAACTGTTTTTT

J gene: TRBJ2-3
D gene: TRBD1
clone size: -
V gene: TRBV4-1
CDR3 protein: CASSHYGQDLSTDTQYF
CDR3 DNA: TGCGCCAGCAGCCACTACGGACAGGACCTTAGCACAGATACGCAGTATTTT

J gene: TRBJ2-5
D gene: -
clone size: -
V gene: TRBV7-9
CDR3 protein: CASSPAGEETQYF
CDR3 DNA: TGTGCCAGCAGCCCCGCAGGGGAGGAGACCCAGTACTTC

J gene: TRBJ2-5
D gene: TRBD2
clone size: -
V gene: TRBV6-2/TRBV6-3
CDR3 protein: CASSYTTSGGPPYQETQYF
CDR3 DNA: TGTGCCAGCAGTTACACGACTAGCGGGGGGCCTCCGTACCAAGAGACCCAGTACTTC

J gene: TRBJ2-4
D gene: -
clone size: -
V gene: TRBV12-3/TRBV12-4
CDR3 protein: CATRRGGEANIQYF
CDR3 DNA: TGTGCCACACGGAGGGGGGGTGAGGCAAACATTCAGTACTTC

J gene: TRBJ1-1
D gene: -
clone size: -
V gene: TRBV20-1
CDR3 protein: CSAREDIGYGTEAFF
CDR3 DNA: TGCAGTGCGAGGGAGGATATAGGATACGGGACTGAAGCTTTCTTT

J gene: TRBJ2-2
D gene: -
clone size: -
V gene: TRBV4-2
CDR3 protein: CASSQDTSLTDTGELFF
CDR3 DNA: TGTGCCAGCAGCCAAGACACCTCCCTTACGGACACCGGGGAGCTGTTTTTT

J gene: TRBJ1-6
D gene: -
clone size: -
V gene: TRBV5-4
CDR3 protein: CASSLQTSNSPLHF
CDR3 DNA: TGTGCCAGCAGCTTGCAGACCTCTAATTCACCCCTCCACTTT

J gene: TRBJ2-5
D gene: -
clone size: -
V gene: TRBV5-1
CDR3 protein: CASSFRTDQTAQYF
CDR3 DNA: TGCGCCAGCAGCTTCAGGACGGACCAGACGGCCCAGTACTTC

J gene: TRBJ1-1
D gene: TRBD1
clone size: -
V gene: TRBV9
CDR3 protein: CASSVGDRGMRTEAFF
CDR3 DNA: TGTGCCAGCAGCGTAGGAGACAGGGGGATGAGGACTGAAGCTTTCTTT

J gene: TRBJ2-1
D gene: -
clone size: -
V gene: TRBV29-1
CDR3 protein: CSVEHPGSRPYNEQFF
CDR3 DNA: TGCAGCGTTGAACACCCAGGGAGCAGACCCTACAATGAGCAGTTCTTC

J gene: TRBJ1-1
D gene: -
clone size: -
V gene: TRBV5-1
CDR3 protein: CASSWRDGDTEAFF
CDR3 DNA: TGCGCCAGCAGCTGGAGGGACGGGGACACTGAAGCTTTCTTT

J gene: TRBJ2-2
D gene: -
clone size: -
V gene: TRBV9
CDR3 protein: CASRIDSGTGELFF
CDR3 DNA: TGTGCCAGCCGAATTGACAGCGGAACCGGGGAGCTGTTTTTT

J gene: TRBJ2-4
D gene: -
clone size: -
V gene: TRBV13
CDR3 protein: CASSLGESAKNIQYF
CDR3 DNA: TGTGCCAGCAGCTTGGGTGAATCGGCCAAAAACATTCAGTACTTC

J gene: TRBJ1-1
D gene: -
clone size: -
V gene: TRBV7-6
CDR3 protein: CASSLGDRNTEAFF
CDR3 DNA: TGTGCCAGCAGCTTGGGTGACAGGAACACTGAAGCTTTCTTT

J gene: TRBJ1-4
D gene: -
clone size: -
V gene: TRBV20-1
CDR3 protein: CSARDMRVNEKLFF
CDR3 DNA: TGCAGTGCTAGAGATATGAGGGTTAATGAAAAACTGTTTTTT

J gene: TRBJ1-1
D gene: -
clone size: -
V gene: TRBV7-3
CDR3 protein: CASSPTGASGTEAFF
CDR3 DNA: TGTGCCAGCAGCCCAACGGGGGCCTCGGGCACTGAAGCTTTCTTT

J gene: TRBJ1-2
D gene: -
clone size: -
V gene: TRBV29-1
CDR3 protein: CSVPGQPNYGYTF
CDR3 DNA: TGCAGCGTTCCCGGACAGCCTAACTATGGCTACACCTTC

J gene: TRBJ1-5
D gene: -
clone size: -
V gene: TRBV19
CDR3 protein: CASSIASGQPQHF
CDR3 DNA: TGTGCCAGTAGTATAGCCTCGGGACAGCCCCAGCATTTT

J gene: TRBJ2-1
D gene: TRBD2
clone size: -
V gene: TRBV4-1
CDR3 protein: CASSQVFSGGHDEQFF
CDR3 DNA: TGCGCCAGCAGCCAAGTATTTAGCGGGGGTCACGACGAGCAGTTCTTC

J gene: TRBJ2-7
D gene: -
clone size: -
V gene: TRBV6-1
CDR3 protein: CASSEGVGEQYF
CDR3 DNA: TGTGCCAGCAGTGAAGGGGTAGGAGAGCAGTACTTC

J gene: TRBJ1-1
D gene: -
clone size: once
V gene: TRBV28
CDR3 protein: CASSLPGGWDEAFF
CDR3 DNA: TGTGCCAGCAGCCTCCCGGGGGGTTGGGATGAAGCTTTCTTT

J gene: TRBJ1-5
D gene: -
clone size: -
V gene: TRBV2
CDR3 protein: CASSEVVGRGFTPHQPQHF
CDR3 DNA: TGTGCCAGCAGTGAAGTAGTGGGGAGGGGTTTTACCCCGCATCAGCCCCAGCATTTT

J gene: TRBJ1-1
D gene: -
clone size: -
V gene: TRBV28
CDR3 protein: CASSGRTEAFF
CDR3 DNA: TGTGCCAGCAGTGGGAGGACTGAAGCTTTCTTT

J gene: TRBJ2-1
D gene: -
clone size: -
V gene: TRBV7-2
CDR3 protein: CASSLGWQGYEQFF
CDR3 DNA: TGTGCCAGCAGCTTAGGGTGGCAGGGCTATGAGCAGTTCTTC

J gene: TRBJ2-5
D gene: -
clone size: -
V gene: TRBV20-1
CDR3 protein: CSARDLRDPRKTQYF
CDR3 DNA: TGCAGTGCTAGAGATTTAAGGGACCCCCGAAAGACCCAGTACTTC

J gene: TRBJ2-2
D gene: -
clone size: -
V gene: TRBV9
CDR3 protein: CASSVVPLEHTGELFF
CDR3 DNA: TGTGCCAGCAGCGTAGTCCCTTTGGAGCACACCGGGGAGCTGTTTTTT

J gene: TRBJ1-5
D gene: TRBD1
clone size: -
V gene: TRBV7-9
CDR3 protein: CASSLTGDANQPQHF
CDR3 DNA: TGTGCCAGCAGCTTGACAGGGGATGCCAATCAGCCCCAGCATTTT

J gene: TRBJ2-5
D gene: -
clone size: -
V gene: TRBV6-5
CDR3 protein: CASSYFSTQETQYF
CDR3 DNA: TGTGCCAGCAGTTATTTCAGCACCCAAGAGACCCAGTACTTC

J gene: TRBJ2-3
D gene: TRBD2
clone size: -
V gene: TRBV29-1
CDR3 protein: CSVFGSRMSSGEITDTQYF
CDR3 DNA: TGCAGCGTTTTCGGGTCCAGGATGTCTAGCGGGGAAATAACAGATACGCAGTATTTT

J gene: TRBJ2-1
D gene: -
clone size: once
V gene: TRBV11-2
CDR3 protein: CASSLENYNEQFF
CDR3 DNA: TGTGCCAGCAGCTTAGAGAATTACAATGAGCAGTTCTTC